This T cell receptor (beta chain) was captured by sequencing in a study of T cell responses to AZD1222 COVID-19 vaccine (dated by TCRdb to the early 2020s). About the investigation overall: AZD1222 recipients given second doses at about 4 weeks or at about 12 weeks were pooled, since spike-specific TCR depth and breadth were not found to differ between the two schedules. TCR sequencing was performed for roughly 250 trial participants, of whom about 210 were given two doses of AZD1222 and some 26 were given two doses of MenACWY control vaccine. Trial participants were enrolled by age into subgroups of 18-55, 56-69 and 70-plus years, and 148, 28 and 57 TCR-sequenced participants, respectively, were included in these subgroups. Overall results and qualifications from the work: Because no samples from the day 14 peak response were available, repertoires could be characterized only after the peak T cell response. Most participants were white British and females outnumbered males, and the authors suggested that clonal diversity may have been underestimated. In the small 56-69-year group, the increase in depth fell short of significance, most likely because of low power. After two AZD1222 doses, spike-specific TCR breadth and depth were significantly higher than at day 0 and than in MenACWY recipients. The whole spike protein was spanned by vaccine-associated CD4 TCRs, and dominant responses were seen in regions 160-218 and 743-854. Only five to seven AZD1222 recipients were SARS-CoV-2 seropositive at baseline, limiting conclusions about previously exposed vaccinees. Epitopes outside the regions mutated in the B.1.351 and B.1.1.7 variants were reportedly recognized by nearly half of the unique spike-specific TCRs.

The CDR3, from cysteine to phenylalanine, totals 17 residues. Of all the DNA, just the CDR3 is kept, 51 bases in frame from base 1. V sheds 4 bases and J sheds 7 bases, leaving 20 bases between their ends. The germline V gene (reference sequence) gives CDR1 as LGHDT and CDR2 as YNNKEL. Regarding this clone: Its antigen is not yet known. The input lacks base qualities; no much larger clone sits a single base away.

The CDR3 regions of human TCRbeta chains were analyzed by immunosequencing. Under the source paper's analysis protocol: Repertoire TCRs were matched against a reference library of SARS-CoV-2-specific TCRs generated with the MIRA antigen-specificity platform. Breadth was defined as the fraction of unique TCRs that were SARS-CoV-2-associated, and depth was defined as the fraction of total T cells that were SARS-CoV-2-associated. Using the MIRA data, every spike-specific TCR was mapped to the spike region that the TCR reacted to and assigned to either a CD4 or a CD8 class. Log10-transformed breadth and depth values were compared by one-way ANOVA with Sidak's multiple comparisons tests. The immuneACCESS repertoire file appears here via TCRdb, limited to in-frame rearrangements. These files lack a portion of the clones; in checked studies, under half of the deficit traces to unresolved V genes, and the cause of the others is not known. From that table come the V and J calls and clone size; the DNA was used to work out D and trimming. This sample is represented by 100,000 to 150,000 clones; 85% to 90% of them were singletons. The ten largest account for about a fifth of the sample.

In the paper's terms, the time point label means: baseline before first vaccination. Samples from vaccinated people were obtained from the UK trials COV001 and COV002, which included a single-blind randomized controlled phase 2/3 trial of AZD1222 (ChAdOx1 nCoV-19) in healthy adults. Trial participant PBMC samples were collected at day 0 and day 28 after the second dose for TCRbeta chain sequencing. The chain uses TRBV3-1 (or the pseudogene TRBV3-2) and TRBJ1-6, with the D gene not confidently named. The material was peripheral blood, obtained on day 0 of AZD1222 vaccination. This receptor was obtained from an adult in good health. The nucleotide sequence reads as follows: TGTGCCAGCAGCCCACTCTTCCGGCCCTTAGCCAATTCACCCCTCCACTTT. This is translated as CASSPLFRPLANSPLHF.